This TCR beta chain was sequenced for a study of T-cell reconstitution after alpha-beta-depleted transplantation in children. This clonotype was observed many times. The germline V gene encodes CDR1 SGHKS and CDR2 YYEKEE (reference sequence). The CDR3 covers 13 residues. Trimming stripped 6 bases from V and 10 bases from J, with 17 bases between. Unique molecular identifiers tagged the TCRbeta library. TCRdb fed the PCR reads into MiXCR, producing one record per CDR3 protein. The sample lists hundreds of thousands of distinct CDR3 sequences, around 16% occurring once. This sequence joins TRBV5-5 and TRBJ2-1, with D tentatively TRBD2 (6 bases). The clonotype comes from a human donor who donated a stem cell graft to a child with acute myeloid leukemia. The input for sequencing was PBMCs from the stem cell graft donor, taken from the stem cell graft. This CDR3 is CASNSGGAGEQFF. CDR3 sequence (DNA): TGTGCCAGCAACTCTGGAGGGGCAGGGGAGCAGTTCTTC.